The entry below gives a single TCR beta chain sequence along with its context. Its antigen is undetermined. This record comes from a study of cytomegalovirus exposure and HLA in healthy donors. Overall study results and limits: Researchers reported in a later analysis that a missense DCLRE1C variant was tied to TCR beta V- and J-gene trimming. Immune exposure information comprised only CMV serostatus. Within an earlier analysis, most TCR beta V segments proved productive either about 87% or about 30% of the time. The study flagged some 170 TCR beta chains as cytomegalovirus-associated.

The CDR3 covers 15 residues. Germline V gene data show CDR1 as KGHSH and CDR2 as LQKENI. The junction had 9 bases not matched to a gene; V was cut back by 3 bases and J by 5 bases. PCR involved 60 Vbeta and 13 Jbeta primers. Produced via immunoSEQ multiplex PCR; TCRdb's table is partial and in-frame only. Of roughly 150,000 clones in the sample, more than 80% are singletons; the top ten hold approximately 2.4%. The sequence came from a male donor in good health and CMV-seronegative. The rearrangement links TRBV18 to TRBJ2-5; TRBD2 matches 7 bases. Sequenced: PBMCs. CDR3 DNA: TGTGCCAGCTCACCGGGCAGCGGGAAGAGCGAGACCCAGTACTTC. Protein: CASSPGSGKSETQYF.